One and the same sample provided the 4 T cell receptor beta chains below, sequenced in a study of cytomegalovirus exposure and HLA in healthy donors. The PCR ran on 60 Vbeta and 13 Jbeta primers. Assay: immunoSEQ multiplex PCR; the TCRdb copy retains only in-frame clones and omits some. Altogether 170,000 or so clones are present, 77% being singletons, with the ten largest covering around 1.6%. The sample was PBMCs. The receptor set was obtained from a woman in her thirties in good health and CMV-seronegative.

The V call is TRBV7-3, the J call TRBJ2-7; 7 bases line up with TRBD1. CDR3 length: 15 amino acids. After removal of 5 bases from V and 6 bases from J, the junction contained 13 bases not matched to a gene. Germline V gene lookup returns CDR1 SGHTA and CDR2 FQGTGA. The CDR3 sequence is CASSPGGVMGSEQYF. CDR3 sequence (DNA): TGTGCCAGCAGCCCAGGGGGTGTTATGGGCTCCGAGCAGTACTTC.

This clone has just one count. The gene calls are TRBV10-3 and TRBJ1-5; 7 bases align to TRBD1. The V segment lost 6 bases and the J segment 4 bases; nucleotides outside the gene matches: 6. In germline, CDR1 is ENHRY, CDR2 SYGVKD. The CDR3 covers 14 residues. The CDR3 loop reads CAIRGQARNQPQHF. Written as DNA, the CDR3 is TGTGCCATCAGAGGACAGGCGAGAAATCAGCCCCAGCATTTT.

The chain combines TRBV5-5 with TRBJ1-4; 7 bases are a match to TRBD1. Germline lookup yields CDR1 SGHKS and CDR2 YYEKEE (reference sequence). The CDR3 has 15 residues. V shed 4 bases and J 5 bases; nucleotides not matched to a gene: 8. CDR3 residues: CASSPSTGINEKLFF. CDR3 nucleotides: TGTGCCAGCAGCCCCTCGACAGGGATCAATGAAAAACTGTTTTTT.

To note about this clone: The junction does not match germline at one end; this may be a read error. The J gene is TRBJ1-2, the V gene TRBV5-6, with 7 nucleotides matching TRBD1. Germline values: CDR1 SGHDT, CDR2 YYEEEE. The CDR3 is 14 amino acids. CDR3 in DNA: TGTGCCAGCAGCCATAGAAACAGGGGACCTGGCTACCCCTTC. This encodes CASSHRNRGPGYPF.